This T cell receptor (beta chain) was found in a study of vaccination and CD4 T cells after COVID-19. Documented treatment: approximately 9-day PBMC culture with coronavirus spike peptide pools or control peptides (ViraFEST assay). This clonotype was found a few times. What it recognizes is unknown. The Oncomine TCR Beta short-read assay sequenced DNA from cultured CD4+ T cells. TCRdb used MiXCR to reprocess the PCR reads, holding one entry per CDR3 protein. Here the sample spans under 25,000 distinct CDR3 sequences, less than 70% being singletons. The V end lost 1 base, the J end lost 4 bases, and 13 bases lay between the germline ends. Germline CDR1 reads LNHDA; CDR2 reads SQIVND (reference sequence). The CDR3 runs to 15 residues.

The sample comprised CD4+ T cells from blood, cultured in vitro. The source of this sequence is a human donor who had recovered from COVID-19. This chain connects TRBV19 to TRBJ1-2; tentatively, D is TRBD1 (5 bases). CDR3 DNA: TGTGCCAGTAGTATAGCTGGGACGGATACCTATGGCTACACCTTC. Amino acid sequence: CASSIAGTDTYGYTF.